Listed below are T cell receptor beta chains from one sample, sequenced in a study of regulatory T cells in long-lasting Graves disease. Each CDR3 protein gets one entry after TCRdb re-called the multiplex PCR reads with MiXCR. Counted here are some 460,000 distinct CDR3 sequences, around 15% occurring once; the ten biggest clones make up 12%. Another study also made use of these data, one on T cells in Graves' hyperthyroidism and ophthalmopathy.

The material was peripheral blood mononuclear cells (PBMCs), obtained at new diagnosis, from a patient treated with antithyroid drugs. Source of these receptors: a middle-aged man with Graves disease. Each CDR3 is given with its conserved first and last residue. D genes are given only for firm matches. For some rows the clone size is stated as once, few or many, or as a class when expanded; others skip it.

clone_size: many
d_call: TRBD1
j_call: TRBJ1-1
v_call: TRBV3-1
cdr3_nt: TGTGCCAGCAGCCGGGGGACAGGTGCCTCCAACACTGAAGCTTTCTTT
cdr3_aa: CASSRGTGASNTEAFF

clone_size: -
d_call: -
j_call: TRBJ2-3
v_call: TRBV9
cdr3_nt: TGTGCCAGCAGCGTATCGGGGTCCCTTAAGGCAGATACGCAGTATTTT
cdr3_aa: CASSVSGSLKADTQYF

clone_size: -
d_call: TRBD1
j_call: TRBJ2-1
v_call: TRBV19
cdr3_nt: TGTGCCAGTAGTATCTGGGACAGGAGCTCCTACAATGAGCAGTTCTTC
cdr3_aa: CASSIWDRSSYNEQFF

clone_size: -
d_call: -
j_call: TRBJ2-5
v_call: TRBV20-1
cdr3_nt: TGCAGTGCTAGAGATATTAGCGAGACCCAGTACTTC
cdr3_aa: CSARDISETQYF

clone_size: many
d_call: -
j_call: TRBJ2-5
v_call: TRBV12-3/TRBV12-4
cdr3_nt: TGTGCCAGCAGTCAAGGACAGAGGCAAGAGACCCAGTACTTC
cdr3_aa: CASSQGQRQETQYF

clone_size: few
d_call: -
j_call: TRBJ2-5
v_call: TRBV5-1
cdr3_nt: TGCGCCAGCAGCTTGGAGCCCGGGATGGAGACCCAGTACTTC
cdr3_aa: CASSLEPGMETQYF

clone_size: few
d_call: -
j_call: TRBJ1-2
v_call: TRBV29-1
cdr3_nt: TGCAGTACCCCCTCAGGGGCGCCGTACTATGGCTACACCTTC
cdr3_aa: CSTPSGAPYYGYTF

clone_size: few
d_call: TRBD1
j_call: TRBJ1-5
v_call: TRBV12-3/TRBV12-4
cdr3_nt: TGTGCCAGCAGCCTTACCGGGACAGGGCCTTCCAATCAGCCCCAGCATTTT
cdr3_aa: CASSLTGTGPSNQPQHF

clone_size: many
d_call: TRBD2
j_call: TRBJ2-3
v_call: TRBV6-5
cdr3_nt: TGTGCCAGCAGTTTAGCGGGAGTGGGTACAGATACGCAGTATTTT
cdr3_aa: CASSLAGVGTDTQYF

clone_size: few
d_call: -
j_call: TRBJ2-5
v_call: TRBV27
cdr3_nt: TGTGCCAGCAGCCGACCAGGCGCGAGACAAGAGACCCAGTACTTC
cdr3_aa: CASSRPGARQETQYF

clone_size: many
d_call: -
j_call: TRBJ1-5
v_call: TRBV20-1
cdr3_nt: TGCAGTGCTAGAGATGGGGCAGGGCAGCATTTT
cdr3_aa: CSARDGAGQHF

clone_size: -
d_call: TRBD2
j_call: TRBJ2-7
v_call: TRBV14
cdr3_nt: TGTGCCAGCAGCCGCTATGCGGGAGCGGCTGGGGAGCAGTACTTC
cdr3_aa: CASSRYAGAAGEQYF

clone_size: -
d_call: -
j_call: TRBJ2-3
v_call: TRBV7-2
cdr3_nt: TGTGCCAGCAGCTTACAAGCGGAGGGAGATACGCAGTATTTT
cdr3_aa: CASSLQAEGDTQYF

clone_size: few
d_call: -
j_call: TRBJ2-7
v_call: TRBV5-4
cdr3_nt: TGTGCCAGCAGCTTGGATATAGGGGCTGGGGCCGCTCTCGAGCAGTACTTC
cdr3_aa: CASSLDIGAGAALEQYF

clone_size: many
d_call: TRBD2
j_call: TRBJ2-7
v_call: TRBV20-1
cdr3_nt: TGCAGTGCTAGAATGGTTAGCGGGAGGGGCGAGCAGTACTTC
cdr3_aa: CSARMVSGRGEQYF

clone_size: few
d_call: -
j_call: TRBJ1-4
v_call: TRBV15
cdr3_nt: TGTGCCACCAGCTCCCCGGGTAGGGGTCGTGAAAAACTGTTTTTT
cdr3_aa: CATSSPGRGREKLFF

clone_size: many
d_call: -
j_call: TRBJ2-3
v_call: TRBV10-3
cdr3_nt: TGTGCCATCAGACAGGAGATTAGCACAGATACGCAGTATTTT
cdr3_aa: CAIRQEISTDTQYF